The 10 T cell receptor beta chains presented below share a single source sample, sequenced in a study of T cell responses to AZD1222 COVID-19 vaccine. Libraries were prepared by immunoSEQ multiplex PCR; TCRdb keeps only in-frame clonotypes and omits some of them. The table shows more than 120,000 clones, with 85% to 95% occurring only once. The sample was peripheral blood, taken 28 days after the second AZD1222 dose. These receptors originate from an adult who received the AZD1222 COVID-19 vaccine.

The chain links TRBV6-5 to TRBJ1-1, with D maybe TRBD1 (6 bases). Trimming pared 3 bases from V and 3 bases from J, leaving 11 bases between. Germline lookup yields CDR1 MNHEY and CDR2 SVGAGI. The CDR3 is 14 amino acids. CDR3: CASSYTGRDTEAFF. CDR3 nucleotide sequence: TGTGCCAGCAGTTATACAGGGAGGGACACTGAAGCTTTCTTT.

This clone was seen only once. The V and J genes are TRBV28 and TRBJ1-2; a weak D match, TRBD1 (5 bases). CDR1 is MDHEN, CDR2 SYDVKM, per germline. The V end was cut by 3 bases, the J end by 8 bases, with 13 bases between. This CDR3 comprises 13 residues. The CDR3 loop reads CASSFRVRFGYTF. CDR3 sequence (DNA): TGTGCCAGCAGTTTCAGGGTTCGGTTCGGCTACACCTTC.

The rearrangement uses TRBV7-2 and TRBJ1-1; possibly TRBD1 for D (5 bases). Germline V gene lookup returns CDR1 SGHTA and CDR2 FQGNSA. This CDR3 has 14 amino acids. Trimming shortened V by 0 bases and J by 5 bases, and 10 bases separated the two germline ends. This CDR3 is CASSLAGRRTEAFF. The DNA for the CDR3 is TGTGCCAGCAGCTTAGCGGGGCGGAGGACTGAAGCTTTCTTT.

The gene calls are TRBV28 and TRBJ1-2; no definite D call. Germline CDR1 is MDHEN and CDR2 is SYDVKM. Trimming removed 5 bases from V and 5 bases from J, with 15 bases in between. CDR3 length equals 14 residues. CDR3 nucleotides: TGTGCCAGCAGTCTTCCCCTCAGAAATTATGGCTACACCTTC. It yields the protein CASSLPLRNYGYTF.

The J gene is TRBJ2-2, the V gene TRBV2, with D hard to call. Germline V gene sequence: CDR1 SNHLY, CDR2 FYNNEI. CDR3 length: 12 residues. Trimming shortened V by 5 bases and J by 3 bases, and 4 bases separated the two germline ends. DNA of the CDR3: TGTGCCAGCAGTTATCACACCGGGGAGCTGTTTTTT. Translation gives CASSYHTGELFF.

The chain links TRBV19 to TRBJ1-2; D remains unclear. CDR3 size: 15 residues. The V and J ends lost 5 bases and 0 bases respectively, with 13 bases between them. CDR1 is LNHDA and CDR2 is SQIVND in the germline V gene (reference sequence). CDR3 nucleotides: TGTGCCAGTAGTCTATACTATCCCGCTAACTATGGCTACACCTTC. It specifies CASSLYYPANYGYTF.

The chain combines TRBV7-9 with TRBJ1-2, with D possibly TRBD1 on 6 matching bases. The CDR3 spans 15 residues. CDR1 and CDR2 (germline): SEHNR, FQNEAQ (reference sequence). Between the trimmed V and J ends, which lost 5 bases and 0 bases, there was a span of 13 bases. CDR3 amino acids: CASSATGPSNYGYTF. Written as DNA, the CDR3 is TGTGCCAGCAGCGCAACAGGGCCCTCTAACTATGGCTACACCTTC.

The chain employs TRBV10-2 and TRBJ2-5; no clear D. Germline-derived CDR1 and CDR2 are WSHSY and SAAADI. This CDR3 contains 12 residues. With 3 bases removed from V and 3 bases from J, the gap between germline ends came to 5 bases. CDR3 in amino acids: CASSDPKETQYF. DNA of the CDR3: TGCGCCAGCAGTGACCCCAAAGAGACCCAGTACTTC.

The chain employs TRBV12-3 or TRBV12-4 and TRBJ1-2; weak D call: TRBD1 (6 bases). The V end was cut by 2 bases, the J end by 8 bases, with 9 bases between. This CDR3 contains 12 residues. The CDR3 sequence is CASSLSGGGYTF. In nucleotides, the CDR3 is TGTGCCAGCAGTTTATCCGGGGGCGGCTACACCTTC.

The chain recombines TRBV5-1 with TRBJ1-1; 7 bases match TRBD1. The J segment lost 1 base and the V segment lost 4 bases, leaving 4 bases of the junction unmatched. This CDR3 region has 14 residues. Germline V lookup: CDR1 SGHRS, CDR2 YFSETQ. The CDR3 nucleotides read TGCGCCAGCAGCCTGGGACAGCCGAACACTGAAGCTTTCTTT. This gives the protein CASSLGQPNTEAFF.